One and the same sample provided the 30 T cell receptor beta chains below, sequenced in a study of OX40 agonist ivuxolimab in advanced cancers. Libraries were prepared by immunoSEQ multiplex PCR; TCRdb keeps only in-frame clonotypes and omits some of them. The sample has fewer than 75,000 clones, approximately 86% seen once. Sequences were derived from CD4+ or CD8+ T cells sorted from blood, sampled in a trial of the OX40 agonist ivuxolimab. The receptors stem from an adult with an advanced solid tumor such as melanoma, head and neck, liver or kidney cancer.

The chain links TRBV29-1 to TRBJ1-1; 7 nucleotides align to TRBD1. Per the germline V gene, CDR1 is SQVTM and CDR2 is ANQGSEA. The CDR3 sequence is 14 residues long. V gave up 6 bases and J gave up 0 bases; unmatched junction bases: 7. The CDR3 bases are TGCAGCGTAAAGACAGGGATTATGAACACTGAAGCTTTCTTT. This gives the protein CSVKTGIMNTEAFF.

This clone has a handful of counts. The J gene is TRBJ1-3, the V gene TRBV4-1; D is unresolved. The CDR3 sequence is 13 residues long. The germline CDR1 and CDR2 sequences are MGHRA and YSYEKL. The V and J ends lost 0 bases and 5 bases respectively, with 5 bases between them. The CDR3 reads CASSQETRNTIYF. As DNA, the CDR3 is TGCGCCAGCAGCCAAGAAACAAGAAACACCATATATTTT.

The rearrangement links TRBV10-3 to TRBJ1-2; TRBD1 is a possible D gene (5 bases). V was trimmed by 2 bases and J by 3 bases, leaving 19 bases between them. Per the germline V gene, CDR1 is ENHRY and CDR2 is SYGVKD. The CDR3 runs 17 residues. Here the CDR3 DNA reads TGTGCCATCAGTGAGCTTCGGGACGCCCTAGAGCACTATGGCTACACCTTC. As protein: CAISELRDALEHYGYTF.

CDR3 sequence: CASSGTGGMGNQPQHF. CDR3 sequence (DNA): TGTGCCAGTAGTGGAACAGGGGGCATGGGCAATCAGCCCCAGCATTTT. V and J are TRBV19 and TRBJ1-5; 9 nucleotides align to TRBD1. V shed 5 bases, J shed 2 bases, and the junction held 7 bases outside the gene matches. CDR1 is LNHDA, CDR2 SQIVND, per germline (reference sequence). The CDR3 covers 16 residues.

The V call is TRBV5-1, the J call TRBJ2-2; 10 bases align to TRBD1. This CDR3 comprises 15 residues. Per the germline V gene, CDR1 is SGHRS and CDR2 is YFSETQ. Trimming took 4 bases from V and 4 from J; bases not matched to a gene: 4. CDR3: CASSSRDRGTGELFF. The CDR3 DNA reads as TGCGCCAGCAGCAGCCGGGACAGGGGCACCGGGGAGCTGTTTTTT. Full variable domain (missing parts from reference TRBV5-1 and TRBJ2-2): KAGVTQTPRYLIKTRGQQVTLSCSPISGHRSVSWYQQTPGQGLQFLFEYFSETQRNKGNFPGRFSGRQFSNSRSEMNVSTLELGDSALYLCASSSRDRGTGELFFGEGSRLTVL.

The chain joins TRBV11-2 to TRBJ2-5; D gene unclear. The CDR3 sequence is 13 residues long. Germline V gives CDR1 SGHAT, CDR2 FQNNGV. Trimming pared 5 bases from V and 4 bases from J, leaving 11 bases between. In DNA, the CDR3 is TGTGCCAGCAGCCGCGGTAGGCGAGAGACCCAGTACTTC. Translating gives CASSRGRRETQYF.

This chain uses TRBV7-3 with TRBJ2-3, with 7 positions matching TRBD2. The J segment lost 1 base and the V segment lost 2 bases, leaving 0 bases of the junction unmatched. The germline CDR1 and CDR2 sequences are SGHTA and FQGTGA. There are 14 residues in the CDR3. CDR3 bases: TGTGCCAGCAGCTTACTAGCGGGCACAGATACGCAGTATTTT. This sequence encodes CASSLLAGTDTQYF. The full variable domain, its missing parts supplied by reference TRBV7-3 and TRBJ2-3, is GAGVSQTPSNKVTEKGKYVELRCDPISGHTALYWYRQSLGQGPEFLIYFQGTGAADDSGLPNDRFFAVRPEGSVSTLKIQRTERGDSAVYLCASSLLAGTDTQYFGPGTRLTVL.

The genes are TRBV10-3 and TRBJ2-5; 9 bases fit TRBD2. The V segment lost 3 bases and the J segment 5 bases; nucleotides outside the gene matches: 7. The CDR3 runs 15 residues. Per germline, CDR1 ENHRY and CDR2 SYGVKD. The CDR3 protein is CAISEGAGGGETQYF. CDR3 coding DNA: TGTGCCATCAGTGAAGGAGCGGGAGGTGGTGAGACCCAGTACTTC.

This clone was observed a single time. This chain joins TRBV11-2 and TRBJ2-7; no reliable D call. The CDR3 has 14 amino acids. Trimming removed 4 bases at V and 5 bases at J, with 15 bases between. Looked up from germline, CDR1 is SGHAT and CDR2 is FQNNGV. CDR3 in DNA: TGTGCCAGCAGCTCTGACCCAAATATGGACGAGCAGTACTTC. This encodes CASSSDPNMDEQYF.

DNA for the CDR3: TGTGCCAGCAGTCGACAGGAGTACACTGAAGCTTTCTTT. This codes for CASSRQEYTEAFF. The chain couples TRBV6-1 to TRBJ1-1; tentatively, D is TRBD1 (6 bases). V was trimmed by 5 bases and J by 3 bases, leaving 10 bases between them. This CDR3 has 13 amino acids. From germline, CDR1 is MNHNS and CDR2 SASEGT.

CDR3 region: CASSSRAGDPYGYTF. CDR3 DNA sequence: TGTGCCAGCAGTTCGAGGGCGGGCGATCCCTATGGCTACACCTTC. The V gene is TRBV5-4, the J gene TRBJ1-2, with D uncertain. The germline V gene has CDR1 SGHNT and CDR2 YYREEE (reference sequence). V was pared by 5 bases and J by 4 bases, with 18 bases between. The CDR3 contains 15 residues.

V is TRBV5-4 and J is TRBJ2-2; D might be TRBD1 (6 bases). Trimming removed 2 bases at V and 4 bases at J, with 12 bases between. The CDR3 has 15 residues. Per the germline V gene, CDR1 is SGHNT and CDR2 is YYREEE (reference sequence). Written as DNA, the CDR3 is TGTGCCAGCAGCTTACAAGGACAGCGCACCGGGGAGCTGTTTTTT. Protein: CASSLQGQRTGELFF.

The J gene is TRBJ2-7, the V gene TRBV10-3; 8 bases fit TRBD2. The CDR3 runs 13 residues. With V trimmed by 6 bases and J by 3 bases, 4 bases remained unmatched. Germline V gene lookup returns CDR1 ENHRY and CDR2 SYGVKD. The CDR3 DNA follows: TGTGCCATCAGCGCAGCGGGGGTCTACGAGCAGTACTTC. It translates to CAISAAGVYEQYF.

This sequence joins TRBV28 and TRBJ1-2; 7 bases are a match to TRBD1. Germline lookup yields CDR1 MDHEN and CDR2 SYDVKM. The CDR3 runs 15 residues. The ends lost 4 bases at V and 8 bases at J; junction bases unmatched: 13. CDR3 amino acids: CASSSRMTGMRGYTF. The CDR3 bases are TGTGCCAGCAGTTCCCGAATGACAGGGATGAGGGGCTACACCTTC.

This clone was seen once. This chain uses TRBV4-3 with TRBJ2-3, with unresolved D. The CDR3 runs 13 residues. Trimming stripped 5 bases from V and 6 bases from J, with 12 bases between. CDR1 LGHNA and CDR2 YSLEER come from the germline V gene. The CDR3 region has the DNA TGCGCCAGCAGCTTCTCAGACCAGGATACGCAGTATTTT. Amino acids: CASSFSDQDTQYF.

The chain employs TRBV19 and TRBJ2-1, with no clear D. Trimming took 5 bases from V and 5 from J, leaving 7 bases between them. The CDR3 extends over 12 amino acids. Germline assignment: CDR1 LNHDA and CDR2 SQIVND (reference sequence). The CDR3 loop reads CASSGRNNEQFF. In nucleotides, the CDR3 is TGTGCCAGTAGTGGCAGGAACAATGAGCAGTTCTTC. Looking up the rest from reference TRBV19 and TRBJ2-1 gives the full variable domain: DGGITQSPKYLFRKEGQNVTLSCEQNLNHDAMYWYRQDPGQGLRLIYYSQIVNDFQKGDIAEGYSVSREKKESFPLTVTSAQKNPTAFYLCASSGRNNEQFFGPGTRLTVL.

The chain links TRBV7-8 to TRBJ2-2; TRBD2 agrees at 7 bases. Germline V CDR1 and CDR2: SGHVS, FQNEAQ. V lost 5 bases, J lost 1 base, and 4 bases stayed unmatched. The CDR3 consists of 15 residues. The CDR3 reads CASSAWTRNTGELFF. The CDR3 DNA is TGTGCCAGCAGCGCTTGGACTAGGAACACCGGGGAGCTGTTTTTT.

J is TRBJ2-3 and V is TRBV11-2; D is possibly TRBD2 (5 bases). The CDR3 runs to 15 residues. From germline, CDR1 is SGHAT and CDR2 FQNNGV. The V and J ends lost 4 bases and 1 base respectively, with 12 bases between them. CDR3 protein: CASSSSVGGTDTQYF. In DNA form, the CDR3 reads TGTGCCAGCAGCTCCTCTGTGGGAGGCACAGATACGCAGTATTTT.

V and J are TRBV12-1 and TRBJ2-7; TRBD2, the table's D call, lacks a check against the DNA. TRBV12-1 is described as a pseudogene. This CDR3 contains 13 residues. Written as DNA, the CDR3 is TGTGCCAGCAGCTCTCCCCGGGGGTACGAGCAGTACTTC. This gives the protein CASSSPRGYEQYF.

This chain links TRBV9 with TRBJ2-1; D ambiguous. The CDR3 spans 14 residues. Per germline, CDR1 SGDLS and CDR2 YYNGEE. Trimming took 4 bases from V and 3 from J, leaving 11 bases between them. The CDR3 spells CASSYSSLYNEQFF. The CDR3 bases are TGTGCCAGCAGCTACAGCAGTCTCTACAATGAGCAGTTCTTC.

V usage is TRBV9 and J usage is TRBJ2-2, with TRBD2 matching over 9 bases. Per the germline V gene, CDR1 is SGDLS and CDR2 is YYNGEE. The CDR3 covers 13 residues. With V trimmed by 5 bases and J by 5 bases, 1 base remained unmatched. The CDR3 nucleotides read TGTGCCAGCAGGACTAGCGGTACCGGGGAGCTGTTTTTT. Residues: CASRTSGTGELFF.

CDR3 nucleotide sequence: TGTGCCAGTAGTCGGACGGGGAACACCGGGGAGCTGTTTTTT. Translation gives CASSRTGNTGELFF. The V and J genes are TRBV19 and TRBJ2-2; D uncertain. The germline gives CDR1 LNHDA, CDR2 SQIVND (reference sequence). The V gene lost 5 bases and the J gene lost 1 base, with 8 bases spanning the gap. CDR3 length: 14 residues.

CDR3: CASSTLTLDMAYF. The CDR3 nucleotides read TGTGCCAGCAGCACACTTACGCTAGATATGGCGTACTTC. The V and J genes are TRBV7-2 and TRBJ2-7; D gene uncertain. Germline CDR1 and CDR2: SGHTA and FQGNSA. With 5 bases removed from V and 12 bases from J, the gap between germline ends came to 20 bases. CDR3 length: 13 residues.

This CDR3 reads CASMVRMNTEAFF. The CDR3 DNA reads as TGTGCCAGCATGGTACGGATGAACACTGAAGCTTTCTTT. The rearrangement joins TRBV6-6 to TRBJ1-1; no clear D gene. Trimming removed 7 bases from V and 0 bases from J, with 9 bases in between. The CDR3 runs to 13 residues. The germline CDR1 and CDR2 sequences are MNHNY and SVGAGI (reference sequence).

The V call is TRBV5-1, the J call TRBJ2-5, with 9 positions matching TRBD1. The CDR3 extends over 15 amino acids. V was clipped by 2 bases and J by 4 bases; unmatched bases: 6. Germline CDR1 reads SGHRS; CDR2 reads YFSETQ. The CDR3 bases are TGCGCCAGCAGCTTTGGACAGGGGAAGGGAGAGACCCAGTACTTC. It yields the protein CASSFGQGKGETQYF.

The rearrangement links TRBV7-3 to TRBJ1-1, with unresolved D. In germline, CDR1 is SGHTA, CDR2 FQGTGA. The CDR3 spans 13 residues. Trimming cost V 5 bases and J 5 bases, with 12 bases left between them. CDR3 DNA: TGTGCCAGCAGCACTCGCCGGGAAACTGAAGCTTTCTTT. Its protein product is CASSTRRETEAFF.

The chain is built from TRBV4-2 and TRBJ1-2; 7 nucleotides agree with TRBD1. The germline V gene has CDR1 LGHNA and CDR2 YNFKEQ. The J segment lost 2 bases and the V segment lost 0 bases, leaving 3 bases of the junction unmatched. The CDR3 contains 15 residues. CDR3 sequence reads: CASSQDPGGNYGYTF. The CDR3 DNA is TGTGCCAGCAGCCAAGACCCAGGGGGGAACTATGGCTACACCTTC.

The rearrangement joins TRBV10-3 to TRBJ2-1; 14 bases are a match to TRBD2. Germline CDR1 reads ENHRY; CDR2 reads SYGVKD. The CDR3 runs 16 residues. J gave up 6 bases and V 7 bases, and 8 bases lay outside the gene matches. The CDR3 loop is CAINPTSGRASNEQFF. Here the CDR3 DNA reads TGTGCCATCAACCCGACTAGCGGGAGGGCCAGCAATGAGCAGTTCTTC.

In its sample, this clone was seen a few times. This chain joins TRBV2 and TRBJ1-2, with TRBD1 matching 9 bases. Germline trimming cut 6 bases from V and 8 bases from J; bases unmatched to any gene: 7. The germline gives CDR1 SNHLY, CDR2 FYNNEI. The CDR3 is 13 amino acids. CDR3 loop: CASSRDRDRGYTF. CDR3 DNA sequence: TGTGCCAGCAGCCGGGACAGGGATCGGGGCTACACCTTC.

The chain links TRBV25-1 to TRBJ1-6; TRBD1 might be the D (6 bases). V gave up 5 bases and J gave up 15 bases, with 14 bases separating them. CDR1 and CDR2 from the germline V gene are MGHDK and SYGVNS. The CDR3 is made up of 12 amino acids. The CDR3 DNA sequence: TGTGCCAGCAGTAGGTCACAGGGTAACCTCCACTTT. Its translation: CASSRSQGNLHF.